Below are 19 T cell receptor beta chains sequenced from a single sample in a study of shared clonotypes between healthy human individuals. Naivety among CD8 cells was defined by CD45RO negativity and positive CCR7 selection, thereby excluding terminally differentiated effector memory CD45RA+ cells. Clones were sequenced by immunoSEQ multiplex PCR, and TCRdb holds only the in-frame ones, with some missing. The table has 1.5 million to 2.5 million clones, about 95% seen once. Sequencing was done on a sample of naive CD8+ T cells sorted from blood. All receptors derive from a man younger than 30 in good health.

The chain's CDR3 is CASSTEWLEGNTIYF. CDR3 sequence (DNA): TGTGCCAGCAGCACTGAGTGGCTGGAAGGAAACACCATATATTTT. The rearrangement uses TRBV7-9 and TRBJ1-3; no firm D call. The germline V gene has CDR1 SEHNR and CDR2 FQNEAQ (reference sequence). V lost 5 bases to trimming and J lost 4 bases, with 15 bases between them. The CDR3 loop spans 15 amino acids. Using reference TRBV7-9 and TRBJ1-3 for the parts outside the CDR3, the full variable domain is DTGVSQNPRHKITKRGQNVTFRCDPISEHNRLYWYRQTLGQGPEFLTYFQNEAQLEKSRLLSDRFSAERPKGSFSTLEIQRTEQGDSAMYLCASSTEWLEGNTIYFGEGSWLTVV.

The chain is built from TRBV4-3 and TRBJ2-2; tentatively, D is TRBD2 (6 bases). The germline V gene has CDR1 LGHNA and CDR2 YSLEER. V gave up 1 base and J gave up 6 bases, with 18 bases separating them. The CDR3 spans 17 residues. CDR3 protein: CASSQVSGRGGAGELFF. CDR3 in DNA: TGCGCCAGCAGCCAAGTTTCTGGGCGGGGCGGGGCCGGGGAGCTGTTTTTT.

With respect to this clone: This specimen includes other DNA sequences encoding the same CDR3. The DNA of the CDR3 is TGTGCCAGCAGCTTCGACAGCTACGAGCAGTACTTC. Amino acids: CASSFDSYEQYF. The chain recombines TRBV7-9 with TRBJ2-7; D might be TRBD1 (5 bases). The CDR3 is 12 amino acids. V was pared by 3 bases and J by 3 bases, with 6 bases between. The germline CDR1 and CDR2 sequences are SEHNR and FQNEAQ (reference sequence).

This chain joins TRBV19 and TRBJ1-1; D gene ambiguous. CDR3 size: 14 residues. V gave up 1 base and J gave up 1 base, with 7 bases separating them. Germline lookup yields CDR1 LNHDA and CDR2 SQIVND (reference sequence). The CDR3 DNA is TGTGCCAGTAGTATAGGGTCTACGAACACTGAAGCTTTCTTT. It encodes CASSIGSTNTEAFF.

J is TRBJ1-5 and V is TRBV27; no firm D call. Germline values: CDR1 MNHEY, CDR2 SMNVEV (reference sequence). The CDR3 covers 14 residues. The V and J ends lost 2 bases and 3 bases respectively, with 8 bases between them. CDR3 coding DNA: TGTGCCAGCAGTTTAATACGGACCAATCAGCCCCAGCATTTT. Protein sequence: CASSLIRTNQPQHF.

As for this clone: Within the sample, other DNA sequences also encode this same CDR3. The chain has TRBV4-1 and TRBJ2-7; D could derive from TRBD1 or TRBD2 (5 bases each). V was trimmed by 0 bases and J by 3 bases, leaving 12 bases between them. Per the germline V gene, CDR1 is MGHRA and CDR2 is YSYEKL. The CDR3 has 15 amino acids. The CDR3 protein is CASSQDRGLRYEQYF. The CDR3 coding sequence is TGCGCCAGCAGCCAAGATCGGGGCCTCCGCTACGAGCAGTACTTC.

This chain connects TRBV6-6 to TRBJ2-5; D not certain. This CDR3 spans 13 amino acids. CDR1 is MNHNY and CDR2 is SVGAGI in the germline V gene (reference sequence). V dropped 2 bases and J dropped 0 bases, with 4 bases sitting between them. The CDR3 DNA follows: TGTGCCAGCAGTTACCGACACCAAGAGACCCAGTACTTC. It yields the protein CASSYRHQETQYF.

The J gene is TRBJ2-7, the V gene TRBV4-1; the D gene could be TRBD1 or TRBD2 (6 bases each). This CDR3 is 17 amino acids long. The V end was cut by 0 bases, the J end by 2 bases, with 17 bases between. CDR1 is MGHRA, CDR2 YSYEKL, per germline. The chain's CDR3 is CASSQDQVAGEAYEQYF. The CDR3 DNA reads as TGCGCCAGCAGCCAAGATCAAGTTGCAGGGGAGGCCTACGAGCAGTACTTC.

This clone has only one observation. The V call is TRBV2, the J call TRBJ2-5; 10 bases align to TRBD2. The CDR3 totals 17 residues. Trimming took 1 base from V and 5 from J; bases not matched to a gene: 10. Germline CDR1 SNHLY, CDR2 FYNNEI. The chain's CDR3 is CASSEGTSGAPGETQYF. The CDR3, as DNA: TGTGCCAGCAGTGAAGGGACTAGCGGCGCCCCGGGGGAGACCCAGTACTTC.

This clone showed up just once. The chain couples TRBV5-6 to TRBJ1-2; tentatively, D is TRBD1 (5 bases). V dropped 4 bases and J dropped 2 bases, with 18 bases sitting between them. The germline CDR1 and CDR2 sequences are SGHDT and YYEEEE. The CDR3 sequence is 16 residues long. CDR3 sequence: CASSDQTGTPNYGYTF. CDR3 coding DNA: TGTGCCAGCAGCGATCAAACCGGGACCCCCAACTATGGCTACACCTTC.

The chain recombines TRBV7-6 with TRBJ2-7, with 9 bases aligning to TRBD1. V was pared by 1 base and J by 2 bases, with 3 bases of the junction left unmatched. Germline lookup yields CDR1 SGHVS and CDR2 FNYEAQ. The CDR3 spans 15 residues. The CDR3 sequence is CASSLGTGVPYEQYF. CDR3 bases: TGTGCCAGCAGCTTAGGGACAGGGGTCCCCTACGAGCAGTACTTC.

The chain joins TRBV6-5 to TRBJ1-4; the D gene is possibly TRBD1 (5 bases). The CDR3 extends over 15 amino acids. V lost 4 bases to trimming and J lost 4 bases, with 13 bases between them. Per the germline V gene, CDR1 is MNHEY and CDR2 is SVGAGI. The CDR3 protein is CASSWVLGGNEKLFF. The CDR3 DNA reads TGTGCCAGCAGTTGGGTCCTTGGGGGTAATGAAAAACTGTTTTTT.

This sequence joins TRBV10-1 and TRBJ2-7; maybe TRBD1 (6 bases). Trimming removed 2 bases at V and 6 bases at J, with 11 bases between. The germline V gene has CDR1 WNHNN and CDR2 SYGVQD (reference sequence). The CDR3 runs 13 residues. CDR3 sequence reads: CASSEPGQFEQYF. The CDR3 coding sequence is TGCGCCAGCAGTGAGCCTGGACAGTTCGAGCAGTACTTC.

The rearrangement uses TRBV10-3 and TRBJ1-5; no reliable D call. Germline lookup yields CDR1 ENHRY and CDR2 SYGVKD. The V end was cut by 2 bases, the J end by 5 bases, with 13 bases between. This CDR3 has 15 residues. The CDR3 DNA follows: TGTGCCATCAGTGAGATGCCTGGAGCAGATCAGCCCCAGCATTTT. Translated: CAISEMPGADQPQHF.

V usage is TRBV11-2 and J usage is TRBJ2-1, with 9 bases identical to TRBD2. This CDR3 is 17 amino acids long. Germline lookup yields CDR1 SGHAT and CDR2 FQNNGV. J lost 4 bases, V lost 5 bases, and 12 bases had no gene match. This CDR3 reads CASSPRTSVYIYNEQFF. CDR3 DNA sequence: TGTGCCAGCAGCCCCCGGACTAGCGTATATATTTACAATGAGCAGTTCTTC.

As DNA, the CDR3 is TGTGCCAGCAGCCCCCGGGTAGCGGGGGACACCGGGGAGCTGTTTTTT. Encoded protein: CASSPRVAGDTGELFF. This chain links TRBV7-6 with TRBJ2-2; 9 nucleotides match TRBD2. V lost 5 bases and J lost 3; bases outside the gene matches: 7. This CDR3 has 16 residues. CDR1 and CDR2 from the germline V gene are SGHVS and FNYEAQ.

With regard to this clone: This CDR3 is also generated by other DNA sequences in the sample. The rearrangement uses TRBV27 and TRBJ1-2, with D hard to call. Between the trimmed V and J ends, which lost 5 bases and 4 bases, there was a span of 8 bases. The length of the CDR3 is 12 residues. In germline, CDR1 is MNHEY, CDR2 SMNVEV (reference sequence). The CDR3 DNA reads as TGTGCCAGCAGTCCCAATAGCTATGGCTACACCTTC. It yields the protein CASSPNSYGYTF.

This clone occurred once. The V and J genes are TRBV7-9 and TRBJ1-3; D is unclear. V dropped 6 bases and J dropped 0 bases, with 9 bases sitting between them. Germline CDR1 and CDR2: SEHNR and FQNEAQ (reference sequence). This CDR3 contains 14 residues. Written as DNA, the CDR3 is TGTGCCAGCAGTAAGAAAGTCTCTGGAAACACCATATATTTT. Its translation is CASSKKVSGNTIYF. Using reference TRBV7-9 and TRBJ1-3 for the parts outside the CDR3, the full variable domain is DTGVSQNPRHKITKRGQNVTFRCDPISEHNRLYWYRQTLGQGPEFLTYFQNEAQLEKSRLLSDRFSAERPKGSFSTLEIQRTEQGDSAMYLCASSKKVSGNTIYFGEGSWLTVV.

This chain connects TRBV10-2 to TRBJ2-5, with 8 bases that match TRBD2. The germline V gene encodes CDR1 WSHSY and CDR2 SAAADI. The trim removed 0 bases at V and 5 bases at J, leaving 11 bases unmatched. The CDR3 is 17 residues long. The CDR3 loop reads CASSESEPAGDGETQYF. For the CDR3, the DNA is TGCGCCAGCAGTGAGTCAGAGCCAGCGGGAGACGGCGAGACCCAGTACTTC.